This note documents a single T cell receptor (beta chain) sequence. What it binds is not known. With a much larger clone just one base away, this may be a read error. The CDR3 is 14 amino acids. Template switching supplied a universal primer site; unique molecular identifiers were carried on the cDNA. TCRdb re-derived calls from the 5' RACE reads in MiXCR, one entry per CDR3 protein. Of approximately 220,000 distinct CDR3 sequences listed, approximately 8.3% are singletons. These data come from a study of identical twins. Points from the study as a whole: Twin sharing of out-of-frame TCR alpha was underestimated by models in monozygotic pairs.

These data were also filed under a second study, of yellow fever vaccine responses in identical twins.

Material for sequencing was memory (CD45RO+) T cells sorted from blood. This TCR was recovered from a woman aged 18-30 years in good health. The rearrangement uses TRBV12-3 or TRBV12-4 and TRBJ2-1, with no clear D. In nucleotides, the CDR3 is TGTGCCAGCAGTTTAAGTTCGTGGTCCAATGAGCAGTGCTTC. Translated: CASSLSSWSNEQCF.